Listed below are T cell receptor beta chains from one sample, sequenced in a study of blood T cell repertoires in COVID-19. Profiled with immunoSEQ multiplex PCR; TCRdb holds only in-frame clones, not every one. The sample has about 58,000 clones, 80% to 85% seen once. Sample: peripheral blood. These receptors were taken from a man of 80 years or more with COVID-19, enrolled during active disease. Each CDR3 is given with its conserved first and last residue. The D gene is left open where the match is weak. Not every row has a clone size; where given, it reads once, few, many or a size class.

j_gene,v_gene,abundance,d_gene,CDR3nt,CDR3aa
TRBJ2-3,TRBV24-1,-,TRBD2,TGTGCCACCAGTTTAGGACTAGCATCGGGCACAGATACGCAGTATTTT,CATSLGLASGTDTQYF
TRBJ1-1,TRBV6-5,-,-,TGTGCCAGCAGTTACGGTATGGCGAACACTGAAGCTTTCTTT,CASSYGMANTEAFF
TRBJ1-5,TRBV6-2/TRBV6-3,-,TRBD1,TGTGCCAGCAGCCTACAGGGGGATCAGCCCCAGCATTTT,CASSLQGDQPQHF
TRBJ2-1,TRBV6-2/TRBV6-3,-,TRBD2,TGTGCCAGCAGTTATCCGCTTAGCGGGAGCCCCAATGAGCAGTTCTTC,CASSYPLSGSPNEQFF
TRBJ2-3,TRBV5-4,-,TRBD2,TGTGCCAGCAGCTTGTTTAGCGGGACTAAGGCAGATACGCAGTATTTT,CASSLFSGTKADTQYF
TRBJ1-4,TRBV7-9,once,TRBD1,TGTGCCAGCAGCTCGGGACAGACCAATCTACTTAATGAAAAACTGTTTTTT,CASSSGQTNLLNEKLFF
TRBJ1-5,TRBV19,-,TRBD1,TGTGCCAGGACGCCAATTCGACAGGGTCTCAATCAGCCCCAGCATTTT,CARTPIRQGLNQPQHF
TRBJ2-2,TRBV15,-,-,TGTGCCACCAGCAGACCAGACACAGTTGGCACCGGGGAGCTGTTTTTT,CATSRPDTVGTGELFF
TRBJ1-3,TRBV7-2,-,TRBD1,TGTGCCAGCAGCTTAGGGGGACAGGGGGCCGTAGGAAACACCATATATTTT,CASSLGGQGAVGNTIYF
TRBJ1-2,TRBV29-1,-,TRBD1,TGCAGCGCCCGAGACAGGGATCAAGGCTACACCTTC,CSARDRDQGYTF
TRBJ2-3,TRBV29-1,-,TRBD2,TGCAGCATCAATCCGGGACTAGCGGGAGATACGCAGTATTTT,CSINPGLAGDTQYF
TRBJ2-1,TRBV6-2/TRBV6-3,-,-,TGTGCCAGCAGTTACTCGAGGCTGCCCTACAATGAGCAGTTCTTC,CASSYSRLPYNEQFF
TRBJ1-1,TRBV19,-,-,TGTGCCAGTAGCCGAGGAGTCCTAACTCACACTGAAGCTTTCTTT,CASSRGVLTHTEAFF
TRBJ2-3,TRBV6-2/TRBV6-3,-,-,TGTGCCAGCAGTTACTCGGAACTTCTAGCCCGGCTCACAGATACGCAGTATTTT,CASSYSELLARLTDTQYF
TRBJ1-6,TRBV30,once,-,TGTGCCTGGACAGGGGATCATTCACCCCTCCACTTT,CAWTGDHSPLHF
TRBJ1-2,TRBV19,-,-,TGTGCCAGTAGGGGCACGGGGTTACCCGGGGACTATGGCTACACCTTC,CASRGTGLPGDYGYTF
TRBJ2-2,TRBV6-2/TRBV6-3,-,-,TGTGCCAGCAGTTACCCCACAGGGACCTCGAACACCGGGGAGCTGTTTTTT,CASSYPTGTSNTGELFF
TRBJ2-2,TRBV5-1,-,-,TGCGCCAGCAGCTTGGACGGGGCCGGGGAGCTGTTTTTT,CASSLDGAGELFF
TRBJ2-5,TRBV5-1,-,TRBD2,TGCGCCAGCAGCTGGGGGACTAGCGGGAGCCAAGAGACCCAGTACTTC,CASSWGTSGSQETQYF
TRBJ2-3,TRBV14,once,-,TGTGCCAGCAGCCAAAGGACTGCCCAGTTGGATACGCAGTATTTT,CASSQRTAQLDTQYF
TRBJ1-6,TRBV30,-,-,TGTGCCTGGAGCCCGGGGGTAGGGGCACCCCTCCACTTT,CAWSPGVGAPLHF
TRBJ1-4,TRBV7-9,-,TRBD1,TGTGCCAGCAGCTTATACGGGACAGGGGGAGAAAAACTGTTTTTT,CASSLYGTGGEKLFF
TRBJ2-1,TRBV4-3,-,TRBD1,TGCGCCAGCAGCCAAGATCGTGCGGCAGGGGGCAACCACTACAATGAGCAGTTCTTC,CASSQDRAAGGNHYNEQFF
TRBJ2-3,TRBV7-9,-,TRBD2,TGTGCCAGCAGCTCCGGGACTAGCGGGAGAGAGGATACGCAGTATTTT,CASSSGTSGREDTQYF
TRBJ2-7,TRBV19,-,-,TGTGCCAGTTCAAAAGGGGGCTACGAGCAGTACTTC,CASSKGGYEQYF
TRBJ2-1,TRBV6-2/TRBV6-3,-,-,TGTGCCAGCAGTTACTTTTCTGCGGGGGCCACGGGGGGAAATGAGCAGTTCTTC,CASSYFSAGATGGNEQFF
TRBJ2-2,TRBV29-1,once,-,TGTAGCACCCAAGGGGTCCAAAACACCGGGGAGCTGTTTTTT,CSTQGVQNTGELFF
TRBJ1-3,TRBV5-4,-,-,TGTGCCAGCAGCTTGCTAGGAAACACCATATATTTT,CASSLLGNTIYF
TRBJ1-2,TRBV6-5,-,TRBD1,TGTGCCAGCAACCGGGACAGGGGCGCCAACTATGGCTACACCTTC,CASNRDRGANYGYTF
TRBJ1-4,TRBV27,-,-,TGTGCCAGCAGTGTCGCAGGACTGACCGGTAATGAAAAACTGTTTTTT,CASSVAGLTGNEKLFF
TRBJ2-2,TRBV7-3,-,-,TGTGCCAGCAGCTTAGGAGGATTTGGTGGGGAGCTGTTTTTT,CASSLGGFGGELFF
TRBJ1-5,TRBV10-3,-,TRBD1,TGTGCCATCAGCCGGACAGGCCCGCCCGATCAGCCCCAGCATTTT,CAISRTGPPDQPQHF
TRBJ1-6,TRBV7-2,-,-,TGTGCCAGCAGCTTATTTCCAGCGGGTTCACCCCTCCACTTT,CASSLFPAGSPLHF
TRBJ1-1,TRBV28,once,-,TGTGCCAGCAGTTTAACCGCCCAGGGGCGTGAAGCTTTCTTT,CASSLTAQGREAFF
TRBJ1-6,TRBV2,-,-,TGTGCCAGCGGGCGACAGGTCCCTGGGGCCTATAATTCACCCCTCCACTTT,CASGRQVPGAYNSPLHF
TRBJ2-1,TRBV6-5,-,TRBD1,TGTGCCAGCAGGCGACAGGGCCTCCCCAATGAGCAGTTCTTC,CASRRQGLPNEQFF
TRBJ1-1,TRBV19,once,-,TGTGCCAGTAGTATAAGGGGTGGGTCCACAGGGAACACTGAAGCTTTCTTT,CASSIRGGSTGNTEAFF
TRBJ2-5,TRBV7-2,once,TRBD2,TGTGCCAGCAGCTTAGTAGGGACTAGCGGAAAACAAGAGACCCAGTACTTC,CASSLVGTSGKQETQYF
TRBJ2-3,TRBV10-1,-,-,TGCGCCAGCAGCGGGGAGGAAGATACGCAGTATTTT,CASSGEEDTQYF
TRBJ2-3,TRBV6-5,once,-,TGTGCCAGCAGTCGGGACTTCACAGATACGCAGTATTTT,CASSRDFTDTQYF
TRBJ1-1,TRBV11-3,-,-,TGTGCCAGCAGCCCAGAGACAGGCTACACTGAAGCTTTCTTT,CASSPETGYTEAFF
TRBJ2-3,TRBV5-1,-,TRBD2,TGCGCCAGCAGCGCAGGCGGGGGGCCGGGGACAGATACGCAGTATTTT,CASSAGGGPGTDTQYF
TRBJ1-2,TRBV3-1/TRBV3-2,-,TRBD1,TGTGCCAGCAGCCAAGAATTCTCCGGACAGGGGGCTTCTGGCTACACCTTC,CASSQEFSGQGASGYTF
TRBJ1-4,TRBV3-1/TRBV3-2,-,-,TGTGCCAGCAGCCAAGATGCAGGGTTAGGTGGGGGGATTCGCACTAATGAAAAACTGTTTTTT,CASSQDAGLGGGIRTNEKLFF
TRBJ1-1,TRBV27,-,-,TGTGCCAGCTCCTGGGGGGGAACTGAAGCTTTCTTT,CASSWGGTEAFF
TRBJ1-2,TRBV30,-,TRBD1,TGTGCCTGGAGCGCGACAGGGGGCGATGGCTACACCTTC,CAWSATGGDGYTF
TRBJ2-1,TRBV15,-,TRBD2,TGTGCCACCAGCAGAGAGAGCGGGAGGGCTGGCAATGAGCAGTTCTTC,CATSRESGRAGNEQFF
TRBJ2-3,TRBV5-4,-,-,TGTGCCAGCAGCCTCGGGGGGCAAGCTAATAATTGGCAGGCTTTT,CASSLGGQANNWQAF
TRBJ1-5,TRBV7-6,-,-,TGTGCCAGCAGCTCCACAAATAGCAATCAGCCCCAGCATTTT,CASSSTNSNQPQHF
TRBJ1-2,TRBV9,-,-,TGTGCCAGCAGCGTAGGAAAGGCAGCGGAGGAGCGCTACACCTTC,CASSVGKAAEERYTF
TRBJ2-1,TRBV19,-,TRBD2,TGTGCCAGTTCATTGAGGGAGGGGGAGCAGTTCTTC,CASSLREGEQFF
TRBJ1-1,TRBV7-9,few,-,TGTGCCAGCAGCTCCCCAGGCGAATTGAACACTGAAGCTTTCTTT,CASSSPGELNTEAFF
TRBJ1-2,TRBV5-1,-,TRBD1,TGCGCCAGCAGCAGCGGGACAGGGAATGGCTACACCTTC,CASSSGTGNGYTF